Shown below are 17 T cell receptor beta chains from a single sample sequenced in a study of PD-1 blockade in mismatch repair-deficient tumors. This table comes from immunoSEQ multiplex PCR, and its TCRdb copy is limited to in-frame clones, with some not included. The top ten hold roughly 6% of the sample, which has approximately 80,000 clones, approximately 80% seen once. Sequences were derived from peripheral blood, sampled 44 weeks after starting pembrolizumab. The receptor source for this set is an adult with mismatch repair-deficient cancer.

J is TRBJ2-4 and V is TRBV4-2, with TRBD2 identical over 8 bases. After removal of 4 bases from V and 8 bases from J, the junction contained 13 bases not matched to a gene. This CDR3 is 16 amino acids long. Germline assignment: CDR1 LGHNA and CDR2 YNFKEQ. The CDR3 coding sequence is TGTGCCAGCAGCCGGATTAGCGGGGAGGGTAGGGACATTCAGTACTTC. Translating it yields CASSRISGEGRDIQYF.

The V gene is TRBV7-2, the J gene TRBJ1-5, with D possibly being TRBD1 (6 bases). Trimming cost V 1 base and J 6 bases, with 10 bases left between them. This CDR3 has 14 amino acids. Germline V gives CDR1 SGHTA, CDR2 FQGNSA. DNA for the CDR3: TGTGCCAGCAGCTTAGTGGCAGGGGCTCAGCCCCAGCATTTT. Amino acid sequence: CASSLVAGAQPQHF.

The chain couples TRBV5-5 to TRBJ1-2, with 7 bases matching TRBD1. Per the germline V gene, CDR1 is SGHKS and CDR2 is YYEKEE (reference sequence). The CDR3 is 16 amino acids. The ends lost 3 bases at V and 1 base at J; junction bases unmatched: 9. The CDR3 sequence is CASSWETGALNYGYTF. DNA of the CDR3: TGTGCCAGCAGCTGGGAAACAGGGGCGCTTAACTATGGCTACACCTTC.

The table lists this clone with a count of one. This sequence joins TRBV4-1 and TRBJ1-5; D is unresolved. V was trimmed by 3 bases and J by 4 bases, leaving 13 bases between them. In germline, CDR1 is MGHRA, CDR2 YSYEKL. CDR3 length: 15 residues. CDR3 coding DNA: TGCGCCAGCAGCCACGAAGTAGACGGGAATCAGCCCCAGCATTTT. Protein sequence: CASSHEVDGNQPQHF.

This clone has more than one count but fewer than ten. The genes are TRBV5-5 and TRBJ1-4; a weak D match, TRBD1 (6 bases). Trimming stripped 5 bases from V and 6 bases from J, with 8 bases between. The CDR3 spans 12 residues. The germline gives CDR1 SGHKS, CDR2 YYEKEE (reference sequence). The CDR3 DNA reads as TGTGCCAGCAGTAGACAGGATGAAAAACTGTTTTTT. It codes for CASSRQDEKLFF.

A word on this clone: The junction does not match germline at one end; this may be a read error. The rearrangement links TRBV28 to TRBJ2-1, with TRBD1 matching 7 bases. The CDR3 covers 14 residues. The germline CDR1 and CDR2 sequences are MDHEN and SYDVKM. The CDR3 nucleotides read TGTGCCGGCAGTTCTCCGGGACAGAACAATGAGCAGTTCTTC. Amino acid sequence: CAGSSPGQNNEQFF.

This chain links TRBV19 with TRBJ2-7; no reliable D call. The V gene lost 3 bases and the J gene lost 1 base, with 13 bases spanning the gap. Germline loops: CDR1 LNHDA, CDR2 SQIVND (reference sequence). This CDR3 has 15 residues. The CDR3 here is CASSISSGPSYEQYF. As DNA, the CDR3 is TGTGCCAGTAGTATCAGTTCCGGGCCTTCCTACGAGCAGTACTTC.

As DNA, the CDR3 is TGCGCCAGCAGCCCAGGGCCGGCGGAGATGGAGACCCAGTACTTC. Encoded protein: CASSPGPAEMETQYF. The chain is built from TRBV4-1 and TRBJ2-5; a weak D match, TRBD1 (5 bases). This CDR3 contains 15 residues. V was cut by 4 bases and J by 5 bases, with 17 bases left in between. In germline, CDR1 is MGHRA, CDR2 YSYEKL.

The V gene is TRBV4-2, the J gene TRBJ2-5; D gene ambiguous. Trimming stripped 0 bases from V and 4 bases from J, with 9 bases between. Per germline, CDR1 LGHNA and CDR2 YNFKEQ. The CDR3 is 14 amino acids. The CDR3 DNA sequence: TGTGCCAGCAGCCAAGATGCCACTGGAGAGACCCAGTACTTC. Translated: CASSQDATGETQYF.

The chain joins TRBV19 to TRBJ2-3; 8 bases fit TRBD2. Germline values: CDR1 LNHDA, CDR2 SQIVND (reference sequence). Losses at the gene ends were 0 bases for V and 9 bases for J; bases not matched to a gene: 5. The CDR3 contains 14 residues. The CDR3 DNA follows: TGTGCCAGTAGTATAGATCACGGCGGGAGGACGCAGTATTTT. It translates to CASSIDHGGRTQYF. The entire variable domain, with the rest obtained from reference TRBV19 and TRBJ2-3, is as follows: DGGITQSPKYLFRKEGQNVTLSCEQNLNHDAMYWYRQDPGQGLRLIYYSQIVNDFQKGDIAEGYSVSREKKESFPLTVTSAQKNPTAFYLCASSIDHGGRTQYFGPGTRLTVL.

V usage is TRBV11-3 and J usage is TRBJ2-3; 10 positions match TRBD1. J gave up 0 bases and V 3 bases, and 6 bases lay outside the gene matches. Germline V gives CDR1 SGHNT, CDR2 YENEEA. This CDR3 contains 17 residues. The DNA for the CDR3 is TGTGCCAGCAGCTTTCGGGACAGGGGATCTAGCACAGATACGCAGTATTTT. Protein sequence: CASSFRDRGSSTDTQYF.

The gene calls are TRBV2 and TRBJ2-7; 9 bases line up with TRBD1. V lost 2 bases, J lost 7 bases, and 18 bases stayed unmatched. Germline assignment: CDR1 SNHLY and CDR2 FYNNEI. CDR3 length equals 18 residues. The CDR3 loop is CASSESPFRDRERGEQYF. DNA for the CDR3: TGTGCCAGCAGTGAAAGCCCATTCCGGGACAGGGAAAGGGGAGAGCAGTACTTC.

The gene calls are TRBV6-5 and TRBJ2-5; TRBD1 matches 9 bases. The CDR3 is made up of 15 amino acids. V gave up 6 bases and J gave up 4 bases; unmatched junction bases: 9. Per the germline V gene, CDR1 is MNHEY and CDR2 is SVGAGI. In DNA, the CDR3 is TGTGCCAGCAGGTGGGGGGACAGGGCCAGAGAGACCCAGTACTTC. Its translation is CASRWGDRARETQYF.

The V gene is TRBV30, the J gene TRBJ1-1; possible D gene TRBD1, 5 bases. CDR1 and CDR2 (germline): GTSNPN, SVGIG (reference sequence). CDR3 size: 14 residues. The V and J ends lost 1 base and 0 bases respectively, with 9 bases between them. CDR3 DNA sequence: TGTGCCTGGAGTGAAGACAGAATGAACACTGAAGCTTTCTTT. Amino acids: CAWSEDRMNTEAFF.

Only one count was recorded for this clone. This sequence joins TRBV5-1 and TRBJ2-2; 7 nucleotides align to TRBD1. V shed 6 bases, J shed 3 bases, and the junction held 11 bases outside the gene matches. CDR1 is SGHRS and CDR2 is YFSETQ in the germline V gene. This CDR3 has 16 amino acids. CDR3 in amino acids: CASTLLPGQHTGELFF. The CDR3 nucleotides read TGCGCCAGCACCCTTCTTCCGGGACAGCACACCGGGGAGCTGTTTTTT.

The chain has TRBV19 and TRBJ2-1, with 11 bases matching TRBD1. From germline, CDR1 is LNHDA and CDR2 SQIVND (reference sequence). Trimming at V came to 0 bases and at J to 4 bases, leaving 2 bases not matched to a gene. The CDR3 consists of 16 residues. In DNA, the CDR3 is TGTGCCAGTAGTATAGATGGGACAGGGGGTTACAATGAGCAGTTCTTC. The encoded protein is CASSIDGTGGYNEQFF.

The chain combines TRBV5-1 with TRBJ2-2; possibly TRBD1 or TRBD2 for D (6 bases each). The CDR3 runs 20 residues. Trimming took 4 bases from V and 8 from J, leaving 33 bases between them. Germline lookup yields CDR1 SGHRS and CDR2 YFSETQ. The CDR3 reads CASSPARGTISGFTLGELFF. In DNA, the CDR3 is TGCGCCAGCAGCCCCGCCAGAGGGACAATAAGCGGGTTTACATTAGGGGAGCTGTTTTTT.